This section outlines one TCR beta chain sequence together with its context. Its specificity is not known. One end of the junction is discordant with germline, which a read error may explain. This entry is derived from a study of beta chain features in type 1 diabetes. The study, taken as a whole, reports: Patients with type 1 diabetes showed fewer VDJ junction insertions and more deletions. TCRB CDR3s were moderately but significantly shorter in Type 1 diabetes patients in all four CD4+ subsets.

The entirety of the isolated RNA underwent reverse transcription, so expressed TCRB transcripts were sequenced. The method was immunoSEQ multiplex PCR; TCRdb's version includes in-frame clones alone and lacks a portion of them. This table holds around 240,000 clones, around 15% found once. This CDR3 spans 12 amino acids. Germline assignment: CDR1 SQVTM and CDR2 ANQGSEA. The chain employs TRBV29-1 and TRBJ2-7, with 7 bases lining up with TRBD2. Sequencing was carried out using naive CD4+ T cells from blood. This clonotype was obtained from a man aged 25-45 years with type 1 diabetes. The CDR3 here is CSVEAGSDEQYF. CDR3 coding DNA: TGCAGCGTAGAAGCGGGATCGGACGAGCAGTACTTC.